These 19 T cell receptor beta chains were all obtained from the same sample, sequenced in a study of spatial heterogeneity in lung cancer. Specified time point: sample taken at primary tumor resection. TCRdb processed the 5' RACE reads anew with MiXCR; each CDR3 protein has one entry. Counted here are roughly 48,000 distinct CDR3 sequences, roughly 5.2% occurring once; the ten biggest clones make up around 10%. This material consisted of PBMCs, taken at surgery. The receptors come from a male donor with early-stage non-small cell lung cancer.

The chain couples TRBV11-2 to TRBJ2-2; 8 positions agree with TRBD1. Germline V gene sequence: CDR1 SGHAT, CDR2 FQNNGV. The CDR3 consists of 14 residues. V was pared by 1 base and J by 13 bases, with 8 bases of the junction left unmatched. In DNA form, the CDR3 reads TGTGCCAGCAGCTTAGTGACAGGGGCAGACGGGCTGTTTTTT. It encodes CASSLVTGADGLFF.

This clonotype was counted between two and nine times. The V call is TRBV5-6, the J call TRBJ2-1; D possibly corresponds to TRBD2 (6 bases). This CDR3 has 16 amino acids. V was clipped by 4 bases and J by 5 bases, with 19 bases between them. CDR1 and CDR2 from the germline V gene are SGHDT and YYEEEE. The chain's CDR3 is CASSRRLVPLNNEQFF. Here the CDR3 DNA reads TGTGCCAGCAGCCGGCGACTAGTTCCTTTAAACAATGAGCAGTTCTTC.

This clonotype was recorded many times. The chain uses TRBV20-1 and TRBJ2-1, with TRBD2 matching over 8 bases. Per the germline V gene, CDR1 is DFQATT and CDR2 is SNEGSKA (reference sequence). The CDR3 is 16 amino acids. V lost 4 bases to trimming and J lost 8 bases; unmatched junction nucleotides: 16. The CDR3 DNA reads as TGCAGTGCTAATCCTAGGAGCGGGAGTAATGGCGATGAGCAGTTCTTC. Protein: CSANPRSGSNGDEQFF.

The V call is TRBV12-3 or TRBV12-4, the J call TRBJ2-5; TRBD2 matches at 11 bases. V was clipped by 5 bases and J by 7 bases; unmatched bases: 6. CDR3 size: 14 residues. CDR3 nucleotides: TGTGCCAGCAGTGCTGCCGGGACTAGCGGGACCCAGTACTTC. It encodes CASSAAGTSGTQYF.

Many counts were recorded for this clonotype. The CDR3 loop is CASSWTGQETQYF. The CDR3 nucleotides read TGTGCCAGCAGCTGGACCGGCCAAGAGACCCAGTACTTC. The chain has TRBV5-5 and TRBJ2-5; D remains ambiguous. From germline, CDR1 is SGHKS and CDR2 YYEKEE (reference sequence). Trimming took 3 bases from V and 1 from J, leaving 7 bases between them. The CDR3 totals 13 residues. Supplemented by reference TRBV5-5 and TRBJ2-5, the full variable domain reads DAGVTQSPTHLIKTRGQQVTLRCSPISGHKSVSWYQQVLGQGPQFIFQYYEKEERGRGNFPDRFSARQFPNYSSELNVNALLLGDSALYLCASSWTGQETQYFGPGTRLLVL.

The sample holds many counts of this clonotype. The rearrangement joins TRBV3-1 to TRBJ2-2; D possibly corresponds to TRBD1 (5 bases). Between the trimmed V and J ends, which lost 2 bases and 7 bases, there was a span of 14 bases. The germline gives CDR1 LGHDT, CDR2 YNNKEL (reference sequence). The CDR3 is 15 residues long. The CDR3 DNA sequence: TGTGCCAGCAGCCAACGCGGCAGGGAAGGCGGGGAGCTGTTTTTT. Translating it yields CASSQRGREGGELFF. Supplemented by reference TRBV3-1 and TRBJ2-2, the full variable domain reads DTAVSQTPKYLVTQMGNDKSIKCEQNLGHDTMYWYKQDSKKFLKIMFSYNNKELIINETVPNRFSPKSPDKAHLNLHINSLELGDSAVYFCASSQRGREGGELFFGEGSRLTVL.

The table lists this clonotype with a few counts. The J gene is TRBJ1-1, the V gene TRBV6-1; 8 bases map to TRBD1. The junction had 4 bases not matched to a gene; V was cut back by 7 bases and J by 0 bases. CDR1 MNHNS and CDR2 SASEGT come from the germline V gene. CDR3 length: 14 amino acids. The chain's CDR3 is CASTRDRMNTEAFF. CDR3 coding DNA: TGTGCCAGCACTAGGGACAGGATGAACACTGAAGCTTTCTTT.

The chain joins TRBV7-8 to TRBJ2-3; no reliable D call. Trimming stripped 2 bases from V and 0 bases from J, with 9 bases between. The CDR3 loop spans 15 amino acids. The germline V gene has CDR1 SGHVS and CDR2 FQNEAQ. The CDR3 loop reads CASSLHLLSTDTQYF. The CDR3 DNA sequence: TGTGCCAGCAGCTTACACCTCCTCAGCACAGATACGCAGTATTTT.

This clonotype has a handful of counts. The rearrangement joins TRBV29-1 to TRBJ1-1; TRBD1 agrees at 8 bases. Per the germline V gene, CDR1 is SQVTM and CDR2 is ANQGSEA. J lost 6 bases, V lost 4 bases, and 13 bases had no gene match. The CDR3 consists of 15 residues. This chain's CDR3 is CSVARTGGVKSEAFF. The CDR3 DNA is TGCAGCGTTGCCCGCACAGGGGGAGTAAAGTCTGAAGCTTTCTTT.

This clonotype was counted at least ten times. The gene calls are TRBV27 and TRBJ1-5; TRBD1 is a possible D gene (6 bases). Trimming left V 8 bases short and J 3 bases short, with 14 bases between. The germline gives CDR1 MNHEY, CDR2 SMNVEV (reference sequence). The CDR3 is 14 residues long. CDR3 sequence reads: CASGPGQHNQPQHF. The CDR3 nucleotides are TGTGCCAGCGGGCCGGGACAACACAATCAGCCCCAGCATTTT.

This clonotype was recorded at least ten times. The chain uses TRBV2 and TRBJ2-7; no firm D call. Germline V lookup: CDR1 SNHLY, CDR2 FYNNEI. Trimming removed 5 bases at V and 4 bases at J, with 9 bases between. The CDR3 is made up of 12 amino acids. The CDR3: CASSLENYEQYF. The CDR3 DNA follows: TGTGCCAGCAGTCTGGAAAATTACGAGCAGTACTTC.

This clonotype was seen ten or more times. This chain's CDR3 is CASSLNAAELFF. The CDR3 DNA reads TGTGCCAGCAGCTTAAACGCGGCCGAACTGTTTTTT. The chain carries TRBV7-2 and TRBJ1-4; D is unresolved. V dropped 2 bases and J dropped 12 bases, with 10 bases sitting between them. The CDR3 runs to 12 residues. Germline V lookup: CDR1 SGHTA, CDR2 FQGNSA.

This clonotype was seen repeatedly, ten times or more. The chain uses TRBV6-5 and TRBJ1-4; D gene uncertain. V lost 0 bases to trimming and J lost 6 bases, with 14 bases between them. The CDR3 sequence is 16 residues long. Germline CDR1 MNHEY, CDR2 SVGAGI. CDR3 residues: CASSYSGSARDEKLFF. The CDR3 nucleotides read TGTGCCAGCAGTTACTCAGGGTCGGCGCGGGATGAAAAACTGTTTTTT.

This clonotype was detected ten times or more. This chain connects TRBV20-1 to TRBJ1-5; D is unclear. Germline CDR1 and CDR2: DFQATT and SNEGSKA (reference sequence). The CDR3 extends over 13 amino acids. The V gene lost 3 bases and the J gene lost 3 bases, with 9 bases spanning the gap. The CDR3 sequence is CSASYEINQPQHF. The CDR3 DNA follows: TGCAGTGCTAGTTACGAGATCAATCAGCCCCAGCATTTT.

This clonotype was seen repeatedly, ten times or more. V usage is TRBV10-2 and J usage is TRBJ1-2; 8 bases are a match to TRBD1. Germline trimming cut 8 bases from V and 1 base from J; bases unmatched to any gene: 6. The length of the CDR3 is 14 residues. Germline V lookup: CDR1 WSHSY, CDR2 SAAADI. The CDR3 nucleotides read TGCGCCAGCCGGCCTACAGGGGGTAACTATGGCTACACCTTC. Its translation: CASRPTGGNYGYTF.

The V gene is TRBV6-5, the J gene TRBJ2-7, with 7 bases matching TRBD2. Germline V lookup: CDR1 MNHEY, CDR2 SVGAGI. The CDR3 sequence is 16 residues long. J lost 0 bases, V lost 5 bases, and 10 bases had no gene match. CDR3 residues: CASSPSRLAASYEQYF. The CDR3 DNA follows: TGTGCCAGCAGTCCATCCCGGCTAGCGGCCTCCTACGAGCAGTACTTC.

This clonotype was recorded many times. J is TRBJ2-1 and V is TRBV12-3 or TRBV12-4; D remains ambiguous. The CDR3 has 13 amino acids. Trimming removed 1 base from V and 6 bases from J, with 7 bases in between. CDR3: CASSLGAVNEQFF. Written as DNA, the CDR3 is TGTGCCAGCAGTTTAGGGGCCGTCAATGAGCAGTTCTTC.

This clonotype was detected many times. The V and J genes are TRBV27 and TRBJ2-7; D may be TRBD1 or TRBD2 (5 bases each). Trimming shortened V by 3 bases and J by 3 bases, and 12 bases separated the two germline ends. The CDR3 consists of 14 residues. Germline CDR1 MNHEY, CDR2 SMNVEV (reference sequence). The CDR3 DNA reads TGTGCCAGCAGTTTCTCCCCTGGGGGCTACGAGCAGTACTTC. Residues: CASSFSPGGYEQYF.

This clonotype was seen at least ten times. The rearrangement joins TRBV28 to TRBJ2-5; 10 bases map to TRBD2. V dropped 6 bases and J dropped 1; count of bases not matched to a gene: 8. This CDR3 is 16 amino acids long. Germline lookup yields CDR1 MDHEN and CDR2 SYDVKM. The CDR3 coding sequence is TGTGCCAGCAGCTCTCCTAGCGGGAGTCTCCAAGAGACCCAGTACTTC. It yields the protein CASSSPSGSLQETQYF.